Below, one TCR beta chain is given with its context. As yet, its antigen is unknown. This table comes from immunoSEQ multiplex PCR, and its TCRdb copy is limited to in-frame clones, with some not included. This table holds about 3,000 clones, roughly 40% found once. This CDR3 has 15 residues. Germline lookup yields CDR1 SGHTA and CDR2 FQGNSA. V trimming: 5 bases; J trimming: 3 bases; junction bases outside the gene matches: 8. This sample is part of a study of Tregs in tolerant kidney transplant recipients. Study overall: Sorting after B cell culture yielded CD25+CD127- and 4-1BB+CD40L- CD4+ cells. Activated donor B cells came from roughly ten-day culture on CD40L 3T3 cells. CD4+CD25+CD127- cells came from approximately three-day belatacept mixed lymphocyte reactions, some with approximately 5-day graft donor restimulation.

This chain uses TRBV7-2 with TRBJ2-7; 9 positions agree with TRBD1. The sequence came from a human donor in good health. The sample was Tregs from blood grown in culture. CDR3 nucleotide sequence: TGTGCCAGCAGCCCAAGGACAGGGGAAAACTACGAGCAGTACTTC. Translating gives CASSPRTGENYEQYF.